This T cell receptor beta chain was obtained from a study of OX40 agonist ivuxolimab in advanced cancers. Background on the study: Under the entry rules, prior anti-PD-1, anti-PD-L1 or anti-CTLA-4 therapy was allowed, and about 40% had some.

The study, taken as a whole, reports: Among the lowest levels of clonal expansion were found in partial responders at 0.1-3.0 mg/kg.

CDR3 length: 14 residues. The V segment lost 6 bases and the J segment 3 bases; nucleotides outside the gene matches: 5. Germline V gives CDR1 KGHSH, CDR2 LQKENI. Produced via immunoSEQ multiplex PCR; TCRdb's table is partial and in-frame only. The sample holds about 100,000 clones; 85% to 95% are singletons and the top ten take approximately 0.54%. In regard to this clone: Its target is unknown.

Patients were ruled out by autoimmune disease history or systemic immunosuppression. The input for sequencing was CD4+ or CD8+ T cells sorted from blood, taken in a trial of the OX40 agonist ivuxolimab. This receptor was obtained from an adult with an advanced solid tumor such as melanoma, head and neck, liver or kidney cancer. This rearrangement joins TRBV18 to TRBJ1-1, with 9 positions matching TRBD1. The CDR3 reads CASSQGQGYTEAFF. In DNA form, the CDR3 reads TGTGCCAGCTCCCAGGGACAGGGATACACTGAAGCTTTCTTT.